Listed here is a single T cell receptor beta chain. The antigen remains undetermined. This sample is drawn from a study of regulatory T cells in long-lasting Graves disease. Study-level points and caveats: With persistent disease, TRBV28, TRBJ1-2 and TRBJ2-5 were the favored segments.

The CDR3 has 13 amino acids. Trimming removed 5 bases from V and 5 bases from J, with 12 bases in between. CDR1 and CDR2 (germline): MNHNS, SASEGT. Time point defined: newly diagnosed GD, antithyroid drugs for less than 3 months. PBMC-extracted RNA yielded the TCR library. Library construction for TCR beta used iRepertoire HTBI primers and Arm-PCR of CDR3 regions. TCRdb re-called the multiplex PCR reads with MiXCR, one entry per CDR3 protein. The table includes about 220,000 distinct CDR3 sequences, 15% to 20% detected once. The data also belong to a second study, concerning T cells in Graves' hyperthyroidism and ophthalmopathy. That paper notes: Those with hyperthyroidism were 18 to 65 years old, newly diagnosed, and ill for under 2 months. Researchers barred patients who had uncontrolled infection, other autoimmune disease, pregnancy or lactation. The TCR CDR3 first-round RT-PCR relied on the HTBI primer set.

The starting material was peripheral blood mononuclear cells (PBMCs), obtained at new diagnosis, from a patient treated with antithyroid drugs. The TCR was taken from a woman aged 25-40 years with Graves disease. V is TRBV6-1 and J is TRBJ2-5; no firm D call. CDR3 coding DNA: TGTGCCAGCAGTCACGGATCACCGGAGACCCAGTACTTC. Translation: CASSHGSPETQYF.